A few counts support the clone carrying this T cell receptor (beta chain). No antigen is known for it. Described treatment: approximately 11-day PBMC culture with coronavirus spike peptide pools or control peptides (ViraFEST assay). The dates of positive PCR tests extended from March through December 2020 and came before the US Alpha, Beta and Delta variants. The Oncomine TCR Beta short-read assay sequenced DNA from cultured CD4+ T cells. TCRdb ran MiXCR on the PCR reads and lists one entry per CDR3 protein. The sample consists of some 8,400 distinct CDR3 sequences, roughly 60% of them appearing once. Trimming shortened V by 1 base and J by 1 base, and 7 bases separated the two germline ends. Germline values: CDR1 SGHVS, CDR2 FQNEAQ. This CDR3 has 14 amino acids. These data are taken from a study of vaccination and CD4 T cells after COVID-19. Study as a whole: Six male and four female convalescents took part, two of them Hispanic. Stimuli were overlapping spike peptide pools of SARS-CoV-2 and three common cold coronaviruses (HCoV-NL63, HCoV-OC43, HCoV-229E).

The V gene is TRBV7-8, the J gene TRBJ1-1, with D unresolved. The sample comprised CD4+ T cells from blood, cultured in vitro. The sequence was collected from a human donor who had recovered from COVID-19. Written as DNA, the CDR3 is TGTGCCAGCAGCTTAGAGGCAGCGAACACTGAAGCTTTCTTT. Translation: CASSLEAANTEAFF.